This TCR beta chain was captured in a study of T-cell reconstitution after alpha-beta-depleted transplantation in children. This clonotype has at least ten counts. Preparation of the TCRbeta library involved a method that used unique molecular identifiers. MiXCR, applied by TCRdb to the PCR reads, yields one record per CDR3 protein. The sample contains 330,000 or so distinct CDR3 sequences, around 10% of which appear only once. The V gene lost 0 bases and the J gene lost 7 bases, with 9 bases spanning the gap. The CDR3 loop spans 14 amino acids. Germline lookup yields CDR1 LNHNV and CDR2 YYDKDF (reference sequence).

The clonotype was recovered from a boy younger than two with acute myeloid leukemia, due to receive a stem cell transplant. The sample in question was PBMCs, obtained before TCRalphabeta/CD19-depleted stem cell transplant. This chain uses TRBV15 with TRBJ2-2, with unresolved D. In nucleotides, the CDR3 is TGTGCCACCAGCAGAGATGGAAAGGACGGGGAGCTGTTTTTT. It specifies CATSRDGKDGELFF.